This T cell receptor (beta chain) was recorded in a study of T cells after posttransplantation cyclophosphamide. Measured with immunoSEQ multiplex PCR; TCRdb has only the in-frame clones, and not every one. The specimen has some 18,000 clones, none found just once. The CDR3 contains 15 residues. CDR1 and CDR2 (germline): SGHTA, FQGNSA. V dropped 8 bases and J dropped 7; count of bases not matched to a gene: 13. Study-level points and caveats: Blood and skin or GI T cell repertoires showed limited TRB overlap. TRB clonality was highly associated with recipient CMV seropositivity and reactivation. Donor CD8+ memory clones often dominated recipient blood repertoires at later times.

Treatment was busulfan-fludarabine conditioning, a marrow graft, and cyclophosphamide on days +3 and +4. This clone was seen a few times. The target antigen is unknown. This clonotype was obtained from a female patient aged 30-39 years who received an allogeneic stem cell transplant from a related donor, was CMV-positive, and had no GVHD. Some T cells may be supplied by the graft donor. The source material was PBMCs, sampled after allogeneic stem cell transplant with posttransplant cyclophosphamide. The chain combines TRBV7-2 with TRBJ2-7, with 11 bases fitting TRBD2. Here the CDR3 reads CASGYHSGRAREQYF. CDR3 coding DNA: TGTGCCAGCGGCTACCATAGCGGGAGGGCTCGGGAGCAGTACTTC.